The 26 T cell receptor beta chains reported below all come from one sample, sequenced in a study of T-cell reconstitution after alpha-beta-depleted transplantation in children. Whole-study findings and limits: A year had passed since transplant, and T-cell counts and diversity by then came mostly from newly produced T cells.

Antigens of these TCRs are unknown. A TCRbeta library incorporating unique molecular identifiers was prepared. TCRdb analysed the PCR reads with MiXCR anew, one entry per CDR3 protein. The table includes 250,000 to 300,000 distinct CDR3 sequences, less than 9.5% detected once. The sample consisted of peripheral blood, taken 360 days after TCRalphabeta/CD19-depleted stem cell transplant. These receptors all stem from a female patient between 2 and 15 years old who had a stem cell transplant for Fanconi anemia, so the T cells may come from the graft donor.

This clonotype showed up many times. DNA of the CDR3: TGTGCCAGCAGCAAGGGGGGAGGCTACGAGCAGTACTTC. Translated, it gives CASSKGGGYEQYF. The chain combines TRBV21-1 with TRBJ2-7; TRBD2 is the table's D call, not checked against the DNA. TRBV21-1 counts as a pseudogene. CDR3 length: 13 residues.

This clonotype was counted a few times. The V and J genes are TRBV7-2 and TRBJ2-5, with 8 bases aligning to TRBD1. CDR3 length: 15 amino acids. Germline-derived CDR1 and CDR2 are SGHTA and FQGNSA. J was trimmed by 4 bases and V by 4 bases; bases with no gene match: 8. Here the CDR3 DNA reads TGTGCCAGCAGCTCTCACAGGGGGTTCGGAGAGACCCAGTACTTC. It encodes CASSSHRGFGETQYF. The whole variable domain, filled in from reference TRBV7-2 and TRBJ2-5, reads GAGVSQSPSNKVTEKGKDVELRCDPISGHTALYWYRQSLGQGLEFLIYFQGNSAPDKSGLPSDRFSAERTGGSVSTLTIQRTQQEDSAVYLCASSSHRGFGETQYFGPGTRLLVL.

This clonotype came up many times. The chain links TRBV7-9 to TRBJ2-3; no reliable D call. Per germline, CDR1 SEHNR and CDR2 FQNEAQ (reference sequence). The CDR3 runs to 15 residues. Trimming shortened V by 3 bases and J by 5 bases, and 15 bases separated the two germline ends. The CDR3 reads CASSFDSTARDTQYF. The CDR3, as DNA: TGTGCCAGCAGCTTTGACTCTACAGCCAGAGATACGCAGTATTTT.

This clonotype was seen a handful of times. This chain connects TRBV29-1 to TRBJ1-2, with unresolved D. Germline CDR1 and CDR2: SQVTM and ANQGSEA. With 7 bases removed from V and 1 base from J, the gap between germline ends came to 19 bases. CDR3 length: 15 residues. The CDR3 reads CSGDGNLVGNYGYTF. DNA for the CDR3: TGCAGCGGTGACGGTAACTTAGTGGGTAACTATGGCTACACCTTC.

Points on this clonotype: One base away lies a much larger clone, so this may be a sequencing read error. The chain recombines TRBV10-3 with TRBJ2-7; D may be TRBD1 (5 bases). This CDR3 spans 12 amino acids. Germline V CDR1 and CDR2: ENHRY, SYGVKD. V gave up 3 bases and J gave up 5 bases, with 8 bases separating them. The CDR3: CAISDRGNEQYF. DNA of the CDR3: TGTGCCATCAGTGATAGGGGCAACGAGCAGTACTTC.

The sample holds many counts of this clonotype. The genes are TRBV12-3 or TRBV12-4 and TRBJ1-5; D call uncertain. The CDR3 is 12 residues long. The V and J ends lost 1 base and 3 bases respectively, with 1 base between them. This chain's CDR3 is CASSLVNQPQHF. The CDR3 DNA reads TGTGCCAGCAGTTTAGTCAATCAGCCCCAGCATTTT.

The sample holds many counts of this clonotype. The chain is built from TRBV5-6 and TRBJ2-6; TRBD1 might be the D (5 bases). Germline values: CDR1 SGHDT, CDR2 YYEEEE. Trimming removed 1 base at V and 2 bases at J, with 16 bases between. The CDR3 totals 18 residues. CDR3 sequence: CASSLIGVLGPGANVLTF. Written as DNA, the CDR3 is TGTGCCAGCAGCTTGATTGGGGTTTTGGGGCCTGGGGCCAACGTCCTGACTTTC.

V usage is TRBV15 and J usage is TRBJ1-3; a weak D match, TRBD1 (5 bases). This CDR3 has 19 amino acids. The V and J ends lost 0 bases and 4 bases respectively, with 22 bases between them. The germline V gene has CDR1 LNHNV and CDR2 YYDKDF (reference sequence). Written as DNA, the CDR3 is TGTGCCACCAGCAGAGACCATGGATTTGGGGGATTCGGAGGAAACACCATATATTTT. Translated: CATSRDHGFGGFGGNTIYF.

This clonotype was seen a single time. The chain couples TRBV7-6 to TRBJ1-5; D perhaps matches TRBD1 (6 bases). This CDR3 has 14 residues. Per the germline V gene, CDR1 is SGHVS and CDR2 is FNYEAQ. The V end lost 5 bases, the J end lost 9 bases, and 17 bases lay between the germline ends. CDR3 residues: CASSDTFRGGPQHF. CDR3 in DNA: TGTGCCAGCAGCGACACTTTTAGGGGGGGGCCCCAGCATTTT.

This clonotype was observed at least ten times. The rearrangement joins TRBV6-5 to TRBJ2-1, with 12 bases that match TRBD2. The CDR3 has 14 residues. The germline gives CDR1 MNHEY, CDR2 SVGAGI. Trimming cost V 3 bases and J 8 bases; bases outside gene matches: 2. CDR3 DNA sequence: TGTGCCAGCAGTTATCCTAGCGGGGGGGATGAGCAGTTCTTC. Amino acid sequence: CASSYPSGGDEQFF.

This clonotype was recorded many times. The gene calls are TRBV27 and TRBJ1-5, with D perhaps matching TRBD1 (5 bases). There are 14 residues in the CDR3. V lost 5 bases and J 7 bases, leaving 15 bases between the germline ends. The germline V gene encodes CDR1 MNHEY and CDR2 SMNVEV (reference sequence). DNA for the CDR3: TGTGCCAGCAGTCCCCCAGGGAGTAACCAGCCCCAGCATTTT. Its translation: CASSPPGSNQPQHF.

This clonotype was seen a handful of times. The gene calls are TRBV7-3 and TRBJ2-3; a weak D match, TRBD1 (6 bases). V was trimmed by 0 bases and J by 8 bases, leaving 12 bases between them. Germline V lookup: CDR1 SGHTA, CDR2 FQGTGA. The CDR3 extends over 14 amino acids. The CDR3 coding sequence is TGTGCCAGCAGCTTAACCTTGGGGGCGGGTACGCAGTATTTT. Amino acids: CASSLTLGAGTQYF.

This clonotype was seen ten or more times. One end of the junction does not line up with germline, which may come from a read error. The J gene is TRBJ2-3, the V gene TRBV29-1, with 8 positions matching TRBD1. This CDR3 has 14 amino acids. From germline, CDR1 is SQVTM and CDR2 ANQGSEA. CDR3 residues: CSVEGTGATDTQYF. The CDR3 DNA sequence: TGCAGCGTCGAAGGGACAGGAGCCACAGATACGCAGTATTTT.

This sequence joins TRBV2 and TRBJ1-5; 7 bases fit TRBD1. The V gene's germline CDR1 is SNHLY and CDR2 FYNNEI. V trimming: 5 bases; J trimming: 0 bases; junction bases outside the gene matches: 10. CDR3 size: 17 residues. The CDR3: CASSSGTDFYSNQPQHF. The CDR3 DNA reads as TGTGCCAGCAGTTCCGGGACAGATTTTTATAGCAATCAGCCCCAGCATTTT.

This clonotype was detected many times. The chain couples TRBV12-3 or TRBV12-4 to TRBJ2-3; maybe TRBD1 (6 bases). CDR3 size: 14 residues. The V end lost 7 bases, the J end lost 1 base, and 12 bases lay between the germline ends. The CDR3 is CASTQDRRTDTQYF. CDR3 in DNA: TGTGCCAGCACTCAAGACAGGCGCACAGATACGCAGTATTTT.

This clonotype was seen at least ten times. J is TRBJ1-1 and V is TRBV10-3; no reliable D call. Trimming removed 2 bases at V and 6 bases at J, with 16 bases between. The CDR3 runs to 15 residues. Germline assignment: CDR1 ENHRY and CDR2 SYGVKD. The CDR3 region is CAISEPGRARSEAFF. The DNA for the CDR3 is TGTGCCATCAGTGAGCCGGGAAGGGCCAGGTCTGAAGCTTTCTTT.

This clonotype was counted only a few times. This sequence joins TRBV28 and TRBJ2-7, with D unclear. The V end lost 4 bases, the J end lost 0 bases, and 13 bases lay between the germline ends. CDR3 length equals 15 residues. The germline V gene encodes CDR1 MDHEN and CDR2 SYDVKM. CDR3 DNA sequence: TGTGCCAGCAGTTCCACCTTTACACTCTCCTACGAGCAGTACGTC. Translation: CASSSTFTLSYEQYV.

In this sample, this clonotype turned up many times. This chain uses TRBV5-1 with TRBJ2-1; no clear D. The CDR3 length is 16 residues. Trimming pared 4 bases from V and 5 bases from J, leaving 19 bases between. CDR1 is SGHRS and CDR2 is YFSETQ in the germline V gene. The CDR3 DNA follows: TGCGCCAGCAGCCTCGGCGACAACGCCCCCCACAATGAGCAGTTCTTC. Translated: CASSLGDNAPHNEQFF.

At least ten counts were recorded for this clonotype. V and J are TRBV5-1 and TRBJ2-1; weak D call: TRBD2 (5 bases). Per the germline V gene, CDR1 is SGHRS and CDR2 is YFSETQ. The CDR3 contains 15 residues. V dropped 0 bases and J dropped 4 bases, with 11 bases sitting between them. The CDR3 DNA reads as TGCGCCAGCAGCTTGGACAGCGGCTCGTACAATGAGCAGTTCTTC. The encoded protein is CASSLDSGSYNEQFF.

The chain combines TRBV11-2 with TRBJ1-2; TRBD1 might be the D (5 bases). V was pared by 5 bases and J by 8 bases, with 15 bases between. The germline V gene has CDR1 SGHAT and CDR2 FQNNGV. The CDR3 length is 13 residues. The CDR3 DNA is TGTGCCAGCAGCCCGCAGGGTCTTCAGGGCTACACCTTC. This encodes CASSPQGLQGYTF.

The table lists this clonotype with a few counts. The chain couples TRBV2 to TRBJ2-1; tentative D call: TRBD2 (5 bases). Trimming took off 3 bases at V and 10 bases at J, with 10 bases between the two ends. Germline loops: CDR1 SNHLY, CDR2 FYNNEI. This CDR3 comprises 12 residues. DNA of the CDR3: TGTGCCAGCAGTGAGACCCAGCGGGAGCAGTTCTTC. This codes for CASSETQREQFF.

This clonotype was seen ten or more times. The rearrangement joins TRBV11-1 to TRBJ2-7; 9 nucleotides line up with TRBD1. V lost 4 bases and J lost 4; bases outside the gene matches: 8. The CDR3 spans 15 residues. From germline, CDR1 is SGHAT and CDR2 FQDESV (reference sequence). CDR3 sequence reads: CASSSLRDRAYEQYF. CDR3 sequence (DNA): TGTGCCAGCAGCTCCCTCCGGGACAGGGCATACGAGCAGTACTTC.

This clonotype appeared many times. The chain employs TRBV28 and TRBJ1-2, with D hard to call. Germline V gives CDR1 MDHEN, CDR2 SYDVKM. The CDR3 is made up of 10 amino acids. With 9 bases removed from V and 7 bases from J, the gap between germline ends came to 9 bases. The CDR3 bases are TGTGCCAGTCAACGGGGTGGCTACACCTTC. Translated: CASQRGGYTF.

At least ten counts were recorded for this clonotype. This rearrangement joins TRBV20-1 to TRBJ2-5; D is possibly TRBD1 (6 bases). CDR1 is DFQATT, CDR2 SNEGSKA, per germline (reference sequence). This CDR3 has 13 residues. The germline V and J ends were trimmed by 5 bases and 1 base, with 11 bases remaining between them. CDR3 nucleotide sequence: TGCAGTGCTGGATGGACAGTCCAAGAGACCCAGTACTTC. Translation: CSAGWTVQETQYF.

This clonotype was recorded a few times. The rearrangement links TRBV25-1 to TRBJ2-2; D not certain. Trimming left V 7 bases short and J 3 bases short, with 12 bases between. Looked up from germline, CDR1 is MGHDK and CDR2 is SYGVNS. The CDR3 is 14 residues long. CDR3 sequence reads: CASTRSADTGELFF. The CDR3 coding sequence is TGTGCCAGCACCCGGAGCGCGGACACCGGGGAGCTGTTTTTT.

This clonotype was seen only a few times. The chain recombines TRBV6-1 with TRBJ2-5; D gene uncertain. The V gene lost 1 base and the J gene lost 2 bases, with 17 bases spanning the gap. The CDR3 length is 17 residues. Germline loops: CDR1 MNHNS, CDR2 SASEGT. CDR3 sequence: CASSEVLSAASQETQYF. In DNA form, the CDR3 reads TGTGCCAGCAGTGAAGTTTTGAGCGCCGCGTCTCAAGAGACCCAGTACTTC.